This entry lists 14 T cell receptor beta chains sequenced from one sample in a study of cytomegalovirus exposure and HLA in healthy donors (dated by TCRdb to between 2016 and 2019). Libraries were made using the immunoSEQ multiplex PCR assay. A mixture of 60 forward primers for TCR Vbeta segments and 13 reverse primers for TCR Jbeta segments was used in the multiplex PCR. TCRdb obtained this table from immuneACCESS and retained in-frame rearrangements with V and J assigned. These tables miss some clones; where compared with another copy, unresolved V genes account for less than half of the shortfall, and the remainder is unexplained. The sample includes some 160,000 clones, with roughly 84% observed a single time. The biggest ten clones account for roughly 2.5% of the sample. Material for sequencing was PBMCs. The receptors stem from a boy younger than 10 in good health and CMV-seronegative.

This chain connects TRBV30 to TRBJ1-6; D may be TRBD1 (6 bases). Trimming removed 6 bases at V and 7 bases at J, with 13 bases between. CDR1 and CDR2 (germline): GTSNPN, SVGIG (reference sequence). This CDR3 is built from 13 residues. The chain's CDR3 is CACQQQGNSPLHF. The CDR3 nucleotides read TGTGCCTGCCAACAACAGGGAAATTCACCCCTCCACTTT.

The chain combines TRBV10-3 with TRBJ1-6, with TRBD1 matching 8 bases. Per germline, CDR1 ENHRY and CDR2 SYGVKD. This CDR3 has 14 residues. Trimming cost V 10 bases and J 8 bases; bases outside gene matches: 10. The DNA of the CDR3 is TGTGCCACCAGACAGACAGGGGAAGATTCACCCCTCCACTTT. Protein sequence: CATRQTGEDSPLHF.

The CDR3 DNA reads TGTGCCAGCAGTGACGACAGGGGACTTGATAATTCACCCCTCCACTTT. It is translated as CASSDDRGLDNSPLHF. This chain links TRBV2 with TRBJ1-6; 8 bases map to TRBD1. Germline values: CDR1 SNHLY, CDR2 FYNNEI. This CDR3 has 16 amino acids. The J segment lost 5 bases and the V segment lost 3 bases, leaving 6 bases of the junction unmatched.

This chain joins TRBV11-2 and TRBJ1-6, with D hard to call. V lost 4 bases to trimming and J lost 4 bases, with 11 bases between them. This CDR3 comprises 15 residues. The germline gives CDR1 SGHAT, CDR2 FQNNGV. The CDR3 DNA reads TGTGCCAGCAGCTCAACGAGAGTATATAATTCACCCCTCCACTTT. It codes for CASSSTRVYNSPLHF.

The chain employs TRBV28 and TRBJ1-4; D ambiguous. Trimming shortened V by 2 bases and J by 0 bases, and 13 bases separated the two germline ends. The length of the CDR3 is 17 residues. Germline V gives CDR1 MDHEN, CDR2 SYDVKM. In DNA form, the CDR3 reads TGTGCCAGCAGTTTAGCCCCAGACACCGCAACTAATGAAAAACTGTTTTTT. It encodes CASSLAPDTATNEKLFF.

The genes are TRBV7-2 and TRBJ1-3; D might be TRBD1 (5 bases). Trimming removed 5 bases from V and 0 bases from J, with 14 bases in between. The CDR3 consists of 16 residues. Germline V gene sequence: CDR1 SGHTA, CDR2 FQGNSA. The CDR3 nucleotides are TGTGCCAGCAGCCCTAGACGGGGGAACTCTGGAAACACCATATATTTT. Its translation is CASSPRRGNSGNTIYF. Looking up the rest from reference TRBV7-2 and TRBJ1-3 gives the full variable domain: GAGVSQSPSNKVTEKGKDVELRCDPISGHTALYWYRQSLGQGLEFLIYFQGNSAPDKSGLPSDRFSAERTGGSVSTLTIQRTQQEDSAVYLCASSPRRGNSGNTIYFGEGSWLTVV.

The chain is built from TRBV13 and TRBJ2-3; D possibly corresponds to TRBD1 (6 bases). Per germline, CDR1 PRHDT and CDR2 FYEKMQ (reference sequence). Trimming took off 4 bases at V and 2 bases at J, with 16 bases between the two ends. CDR3 length equals 16 residues. The CDR3 DNA sequence: TGTGCCAGCAGCTCACGGGGACATTCCCACACAGATACGCAGTATTTT. Amino acid sequence: CASSSRGHSHTDTQYF.

This chain connects TRBV19 to TRBJ1-1; D may be TRBD1 (6 bases). Trimming took off 4 bases at V and 7 bases at J, with 16 bases between the two ends. Germline-derived CDR1 and CDR2 are LNHDA and SQIVND (reference sequence). CDR3 length: 14 amino acids. CDR3 region: CASSTTGRQDEAFF. CDR3 nucleotide sequence: TGTGCCAGTAGTACCACAGGGCGGCAAGATGAAGCTTTCTTT.

V usage is TRBV6-6 and J usage is TRBJ2-7; no clear D gene. This CDR3 has 14 amino acids. CDR1 MNHNY and CDR2 SVGAGI come from the germline V gene (reference sequence). Between the trimmed V and J ends, which lost 2 bases and 4 bases, there was a span of 12 bases. CDR3 in DNA: TGTGCCAGCAGTTACCTTGGCAGGCAGTACGAGCAGTACTTC. It encodes CASSYLGRQYEQYF.

This clone was picked up a small number of times. The gene calls are TRBV6-1 and TRBJ2-1, with TRBD2 as a possible D gene (6 bases). The V end lost 11 bases, the J end lost 10 bases, and 12 bases lay between the germline ends. The CDR3 runs to 10 residues. CDR1 and CDR2 from the germline V gene are MNHNS and SASEGT. CDR3 protein: CACGENEQFF. Here the CDR3 DNA reads TGTGCCTGCGGGGAGAACGAGCAGTTCTTC.

As for this clone: At one end, the junction sequence differs from germline, possibly due to a read error. V usage is TRBV2 and J usage is TRBJ1-5; possible D gene TRBD1, 6 bases. This CDR3 comprises 16 residues. Germline CDR1 and CDR2: SNHLY and FYNNEI. The DNA for the CDR3 is TGTGCCAGCAGGGAAGGGGGGCCTTGGGGCAATCAGCCCCAGCATTTT. Translating it yields CASREGGPWGNQPQHF. The variable domain in full, with the rest retrieved from reference TRBV2 and TRBJ1-5, is EPEVTQTPSHQVTQMGQEVILRCVPISNHLYFYWYRQILGQKVEFLVSFYNNEISEKSEIFDDQFSVERPDGSNFTLKIRSTKLEDSAMYFCASREGGPWGNQPQHFGDGTRLSIL.

V is TRBV5-4 and J is TRBJ2-1; 11 bases match TRBD2. The V segment lost 1 base and the J segment 5 bases; nucleotides outside the gene matches: 14. Germline V gene sequence: CDR1 SGHNT, CDR2 YYREEE (reference sequence). The CDR3 spans 19 residues. The CDR3 region is CASSLYLTSGSNSDNEQFF. The CDR3 DNA reads TGTGCCAGCAGCTTGTACTTAACTAGCGGGAGTAACTCGGACAATGAGCAGTTCTTC.

The chain combines TRBV5-1 with TRBJ2-3; 11 nucleotides align to TRBD2. This CDR3 is built from 16 residues. V was pared by 4 bases and J by 2 bases, with 6 bases of the junction left unmatched. Germline V gene lookup returns CDR1 SGHRS and CDR2 YFSETQ. Here the CDR3 DNA reads TGCGCCAGCAGCCTACTAGCGGGAGTCCTCACAGATACGCAGTATTTT. Encoded protein: CASSLLAGVLTDTQYF.

This clone was recorded once. J is TRBJ1-1 and V is TRBV21-1. TRBV21-1 is shown as a pseudogene. The CDR3 is 15 amino acids. The CDR3 region is CASSLKWRKNTEAFF. CDR3 nucleotides: TGTGCCAGCAGCTTAAAGTGGAGGAAGAACACTGAAGCTTTCTTT.